Detailed here is one TCR beta chain. What it binds is unknown. Trimming took 6 bases from V and 4 from J, leaving 12 bases between them. CDR3 length equals 13 residues. CDR1 and CDR2 (germline): MDHEN, SYDVKM. This record comes from a study of T cell responses to AZD1222 COVID-19 vaccine. Whole-study findings and limits: Repertoires were obtained only post-peak T cell response. Regions left unmutated in variants are reportedly the target of nearly half of spike-specific TCRs.

Libraries were prepared by immunoSEQ multiplex PCR; TCRdb keeps only in-frame clonotypes and omits some of them. The sample's table shows around 140,000 clones. The sequenced sample was peripheral blood. This sequence was found in an adult in good health. The rearrangement joins TRBV28 to TRBJ1-2; D is possibly TRBD1 (5 bases). CDR3 in amino acids: CASREQGLYGYTF. As DNA, the CDR3 is TGTGCCAGCAGAGAGCAGGGTCTCTATGGCTACACCTTC.